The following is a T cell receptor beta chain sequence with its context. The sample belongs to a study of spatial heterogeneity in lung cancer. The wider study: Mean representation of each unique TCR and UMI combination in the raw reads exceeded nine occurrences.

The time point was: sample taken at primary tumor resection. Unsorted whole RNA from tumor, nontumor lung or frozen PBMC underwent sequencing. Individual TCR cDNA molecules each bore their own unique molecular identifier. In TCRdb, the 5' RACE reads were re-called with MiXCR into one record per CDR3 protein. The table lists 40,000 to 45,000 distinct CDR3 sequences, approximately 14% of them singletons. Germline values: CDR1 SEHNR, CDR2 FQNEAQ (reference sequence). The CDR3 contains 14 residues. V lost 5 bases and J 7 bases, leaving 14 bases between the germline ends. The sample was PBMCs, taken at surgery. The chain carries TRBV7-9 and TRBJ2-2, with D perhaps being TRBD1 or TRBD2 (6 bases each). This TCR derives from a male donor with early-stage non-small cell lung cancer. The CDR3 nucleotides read TGTGCCAGCAGCGCCGACGGGGGCCACGGGGAGCTGTTTTTT. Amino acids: CASSADGGHGELFF.